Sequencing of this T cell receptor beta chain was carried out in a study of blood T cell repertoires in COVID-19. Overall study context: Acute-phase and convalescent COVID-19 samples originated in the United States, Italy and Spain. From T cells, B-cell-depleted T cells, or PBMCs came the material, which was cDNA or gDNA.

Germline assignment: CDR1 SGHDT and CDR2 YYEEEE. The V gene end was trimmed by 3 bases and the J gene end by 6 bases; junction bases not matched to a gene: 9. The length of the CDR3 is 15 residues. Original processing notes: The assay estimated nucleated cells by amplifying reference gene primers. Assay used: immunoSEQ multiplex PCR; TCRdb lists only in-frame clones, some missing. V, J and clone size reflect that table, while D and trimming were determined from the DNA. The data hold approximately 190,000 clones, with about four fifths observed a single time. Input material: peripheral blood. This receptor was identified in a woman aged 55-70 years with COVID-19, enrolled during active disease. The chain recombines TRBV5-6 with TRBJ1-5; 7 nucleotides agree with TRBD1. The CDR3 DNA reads TGTGCCAGCAGCTACTTCGGACAGGACGGTCAGCCCCAGCATTTT. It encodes CASSYFGQDGQPQHF.